This TCR beta chain emerged from a study of blood T cell repertoires in COVID-19. Study details: Both acute and convalescent COVID-19 samples were obtained from the United States, Italy and Spain.

Those enrolled in Seattle joined during active infection and were followed longitudinally afterward. V was clipped by 8 bases and J by 3 bases; unmatched bases: 9. Germline CDR1 is LGHDT and CDR2 is YNNKEL (reference sequence). CDR3 length: 15 amino acids. Sequencing was performed with immunoSEQ multiplex PCR; in TCRdb, only in-frame clones are kept and a portion is missing. Of almost 250,000 clones in the sample, about 82% were seen once. The TCR originated in a woman older than 75 with COVID-19, enrolled during active disease. The sequenced sample consisted of peripheral blood. The chain has TRBV3-1 (or the pseudogene TRBV3-2) and TRBJ1-1, with 10 bases aligning to TRBD1. CDR3 amino acids: CASGLGTGVDTEAFF. CDR3 nucleotides: TGTGCCAGCGGTCTCGGGACAGGGGTCGACACTGAAGCTTTCTTT.